Below are 22 T cell receptor beta chains sequenced from a single sample in a study of Ad26.COV2.S vaccination and SARS-CoV-2 variants. The treatment denotes: 15 to 20 received Ad26.COV2.S at low or high dose, single or two shots; about 5 received placebo; per-sample allocation not given. Day 63 after the first vaccine or placebo injection was the time point for sampling. Generated by immunoSEQ multiplex PCR, the TCRdb table keeps only in-frame clones and is missing some. The sample includes about 680,000 clones, more than 70% seen only once; the top ten take around 1.5%. Here the sequenced sample was peripheral blood, taken in a trial of Ad26.COV2.S vaccine versus placebo. The source of these receptors is a person aged 18-60 years who received the Ad26.COV2.S COVID-19 vaccine or a placebo.

The chain combines TRBV5-4 with TRBJ2-3; D gene ambiguous. Deletions cut 1 base from V and 4 bases from J, with 13 bases between. CDR3 length: 15 residues. Germline CDR1 reads SGHNT; CDR2 reads YYREEE (reference sequence). The CDR3 DNA is TGTGCCAGCAGCTTGATAACCAACGCGGCAGATACGCAGTATTTT. It specifies CASSLITNAADTQYF.

This chain joins TRBV6-1 and TRBJ1-6; D remains unclear. CDR3 length: 15 residues. CDR1 is MNHNS and CDR2 is SASEGT in the germline V gene. The V gene lost 2 bases and the J gene lost 0 bases, with 5 bases spanning the gap. The DNA for the CDR3 is TGTGCCAGCAGTGAAACCGTCTCCTATAATTCACCCCTCCACTTT. Its protein product is CASSETVSYNSPLHF.

The chain employs TRBV5-4 and TRBJ1-2; TRBD1 aligns across 8 bases. The V and J ends lost 0 bases and 9 bases, in that order; junction bases with no gene match: 1. CDR3 length: 12 amino acids. Germline V gives CDR1 SGHNT, CDR2 YYREEE (reference sequence). The CDR3 DNA follows: TGTGCCAGCAGCTTGGGACAGGGGAGCTACACCTTC. It is translated as CASSLGQGSYTF.

V usage is TRBV10-3 and J usage is TRBJ2-1, with a tentative D call TRBD1 (5 bases). V was clipped by 10 bases and J by 5 bases, with 15 bases between them. The CDR3 has 13 amino acids. Per the germline V gene, CDR1 is ENHRY and CDR2 is SYGVKD. The CDR3 sequence: CATEQESDNEQFF. In DNA form, the CDR3 reads TGTGCCACGGAACAGGAGTCTGACAATGAGCAGTTCTTC.

The chain carries TRBV11-2 and TRBJ2-5; 8 nucleotides align to TRBD2. The CDR3 spans 16 residues. The ends lost 4 bases at V and 4 bases at J; junction bases unmatched: 11. The germline V gene has CDR1 SGHAT and CDR2 FQNNGV. Here the CDR3 reads CASSWKSGGGSETQYF. Written as DNA, the CDR3 is TGTGCCAGCAGCTGGAAGAGCGGGGGCGGGTCAGAGACCCAGTACTTC.

This chain links TRBV5-6 with TRBJ1-4, with 7 nucleotides matching TRBD1. Germline-derived CDR1 and CDR2 are SGHDT and YYEEEE. The ends lost 4 bases at V and 7 bases at J; junction bases unmatched: 13. The CDR3 runs to 16 residues. In DNA form, the CDR3 reads TGTGCCAGCAGCCCTAGACAGGGAAGGTCGATTGAAAAACTGTTTTTT. It translates to CASSPRQGRSIEKLFF.

The chain employs TRBV30 and TRBJ1-6; D call uncertain. The germline V gene has CDR1 GTSNPN and CDR2 SVGIG (reference sequence). This CDR3 is 14 amino acids long. V lost 4 bases and J lost 9, with 16 bases in between. Here the CDR3 DNA reads TGTGCCTGGATCCCCTCGCCGGGGATTTCACCCCTCCACTTT. Its protein is CAWIPSPGISPLHF. Complete variable domain (other parts from reference TRBV30 and TRBJ1-6): SQTIHQWPATLVQPVGSPLSLECTVEGTSNPNLYWYRQAAGRGLQLLFYSVGIGQISSEVPQNLSASRPQDRQFILSSKKLLLSDSGFYLCAWIPSPGISPLHFGNGTRLTVT.

This chain connects TRBV10-3 to TRBJ2-7, with 7 bases that match TRBD1. Germline trimming cut 6 bases from V and 2 bases from J; bases unmatched to any gene: 7. The CDR3 runs to 14 residues. Germline V gene lookup returns CDR1 ENHRY and CDR2 SYGVKD. CDR3 in amino acids: CAISFDRATYEQYF. Here the CDR3 DNA reads TGTGCCATCAGCTTTGACAGGGCGACCTACGAGCAGTACTTC.

V gene TRBV19 combines with J gene TRBJ2-6; no reliable D call. V dropped 3 bases and J dropped 0 bases, with 6 bases sitting between them. Germline-derived CDR1 and CDR2 are LNHDA and SQIVND (reference sequence). The CDR3 has 15 amino acids. The CDR3, as DNA: TGTGCCAGTAGTATGGCTAACTCTGGGGCCAACGTCCTGACTTTC. Translation: CASSMANSGANVLTF.

The rearrangement uses TRBV3-1 (or the pseudogene TRBV3-2) and TRBJ2-7, with D possibly matching TRBD2 (6 bases). This CDR3 is built from 15 residues. The V end lost 1 base, the J end lost 6 bases, and 16 bases lay between the germline ends. Germline V gene lookup returns CDR1 LGHDT and CDR2 YNNKEL (reference sequence). In DNA form, the CDR3 reads TGTGCCAGCAGCCAAGTGTACGGGGGTCCGGCCGAGCAGTACTTC. Its protein product is CASSQVYGGPAEQYF.

This clone showed up just once. This chain connects TRBV6-1 to TRBJ1-5, with 9 nucleotides matching TRBD1. The CDR3 is made up of 17 amino acids. With 4 bases clipped from V and 2 bases from J, the junction kept 9 bases outside the gene matches. Germline assignment: CDR1 MNHNS and CDR2 SASEGT. CDR3 residues: CASSGRTGAEGNQPQHF. CDR3 DNA: TGTGCCAGCAGTGGAAGGACAGGGGCCGAGGGCAATCAGCCCCAGCATTTT.

The genes are TRBV11-2 and TRBJ2-7; TRBD1 matches at 9 bases. Trimming removed 1 base from V and 5 bases from J; junction bases left unmatched: 6. This CDR3 contains 15 residues. From germline, CDR1 is SGHAT and CDR2 FQNNGV. The CDR3: CASSLAGQGTHEQYF. The CDR3 region has the DNA TGTGCCAGCAGCTTAGCAGGACAGGGGACCCACGAGCAGTACTTC. The full variable domain, its missing parts supplied by reference TRBV11-2 and TRBJ2-7, is EAGVAQSPRYKIIEKRQSVAFWCNPISGHATLYWYQQILGQGPKLLIQFQNNGVVDDSQLPKDRFSAERLKGVDSTLKIQPAKLEDSAVYLCASSLAGQGTHEQYFGPGTRLTVT.

V is TRBV29-1 and J is TRBJ2-6, with D possibly called TRBD1 or TRBD2 (5 bases each). Trimming removed 6 bases from V and 2 bases from J, with 11 bases in between. Germline CDR1 and CDR2: SQVTM and ANQGSEA. The CDR3 runs to 14 residues. CDR3 sequence (DNA): TGCAGCGTGGTGTTGGGGGCTGGGGCCAACGTCCTGACTTTC. Translating it yields CSVVLGAGANVLTF.

The chain links TRBV7-2 to TRBJ2-5; TRBD2 is a possible D gene (5 bases). There are 13 residues in the CDR3. Germline V gene sequence: CDR1 SGHTA, CDR2 FQGNSA. V shed 8 bases and J shed 2 bases, with 12 bases lying between them. The chain's CDR3 is CASCRLSQETQYF. CDR3 nucleotides: TGTGCCAGCTGCCGACTATCGCAAGAGACCCAGTACTTC.

The V gene is TRBV30, the J gene TRBJ2-7; 7 bases map to TRBD1. V was clipped by 1 base and J by 6 bases; unmatched bases: 12. The CDR3 loop spans 15 amino acids. Germline values: CDR1 GTSNPN, CDR2 SVGIG (reference sequence). In DNA, the CDR3 is TGTGCCTGGAGTGGACACAGGGGTCTTGGGTCCGAGCAGTACTTC. It is translated as CAWSGHRGLGSEQYF.

The chain couples TRBV10-3 to TRBJ1-2, with TRBD1 as a possible D gene (5 bases). The germline CDR1 and CDR2 sequences are ENHRY and SYGVKD. The CDR3 covers 12 residues. V lost 11 bases, J lost 2 bases, and 12 bases lay in between. The CDR3 sequence is CAVMGQNYGYTF. CDR3 bases: TGTGCCGTAATGGGGCAAAACTATGGCTACACCTTC.

As to this clone: Other DNA sequences within the sample encode an identical CDR3. This chain links TRBV5-1 with TRBJ1-1; a possible D gene is TRBD1 (5 bases). CDR1 SGHRS and CDR2 YFSETQ come from the germline V gene. Trimming stripped 4 bases from V and 1 base from J, with 8 bases between. This CDR3 region has 13 residues. In DNA form, the CDR3 reads TGCGCCAGCAGCAGTGGACAGAACACTGAAGCTTTCTTT. It is translated as CASSSGQNTEAFF. Filled out from reference TRBV5-1 and TRBJ1-1, the complete variable domain reads KAGVTQTPRYLIKTRGQQVTLSCSPISGHRSVSWYQQTPGQGLQFLFEYFSETQRNKGNFPGRFSGRQFSNSRSEMNVSTLELGDSALYLCASSSGQNTEAFFGQGTRLTVV.

This clone was seen a single time. The chain recombines TRBV4-2 with TRBJ2-5; no definite D call. V was clipped by 3 bases and J by 5 bases, with 16 bases between them. Per germline, CDR1 LGHNA and CDR2 YNFKEQ. The CDR3 length is 15 residues. DNA of the CDR3: TGTGCCAGCAGCCATCTTCGAGGCTTCGAGGAGACCCAGTACTTC. Amino acid sequence: CASSHLRGFEETQYF.

V usage is TRBV2 and J usage is TRBJ2-7; D is ambiguous. Germline V gene data show CDR1 as SNHLY and CDR2 as FYNNEI. V lost 5 bases and J 2 bases, leaving 10 bases between the germline ends. This CDR3 is 13 amino acids long. The CDR3 DNA follows: TGTGCCAGCAGTTCCGACATTCCCTACGAGCAGTACTTC. It specifies CASSSDIPYEQYF.

V and J are TRBV24-1 and TRBJ2-2; D is unclear. Looked up from germline, CDR1 is KGHDR and CDR2 is SFDVKD. The CDR3 extends over 14 amino acids. Trimming shortened V by 4 bases and J by 8 bases, and 13 bases separated the two germline ends. DNA for the CDR3: TGTGCCACCAGTGACCCGGACGGTAGGGGGGAGCTGTTTTTT. This translates into CATSDPDGRGELFF.

The chain uses TRBV19 and TRBJ2-2, with D possibly being TRBD1 (5 bases). CDR1 and CDR2 (germline): LNHDA, SQIVND (reference sequence). This CDR3 spans 18 amino acids. V gave up 4 bases and J gave up 7 bases, with 25 bases separating them. The CDR3 coding sequence is TGTGCCAGTAGTAATAGCCCCCCGTGGGCAGGGCGTGGCGGGGAGCTGTTTTTT. This sequence encodes CASSNSPPWAGRGGELFF.

The rearrangement uses TRBV29-1 and TRBJ2-1, with a possible D match to TRBD2 (6 bases). Per the germline V gene, CDR1 is SQVTM and CDR2 is ANQGSEA. The CDR3 runs 12 residues. Trimming left V 7 bases short and J 5 bases short, with 12 bases between. The CDR3 bases are TGCAGCGGCGGGGTACTCAACAATGAGCAGTTCTTC. This codes for CSGGVLNNEQFF.